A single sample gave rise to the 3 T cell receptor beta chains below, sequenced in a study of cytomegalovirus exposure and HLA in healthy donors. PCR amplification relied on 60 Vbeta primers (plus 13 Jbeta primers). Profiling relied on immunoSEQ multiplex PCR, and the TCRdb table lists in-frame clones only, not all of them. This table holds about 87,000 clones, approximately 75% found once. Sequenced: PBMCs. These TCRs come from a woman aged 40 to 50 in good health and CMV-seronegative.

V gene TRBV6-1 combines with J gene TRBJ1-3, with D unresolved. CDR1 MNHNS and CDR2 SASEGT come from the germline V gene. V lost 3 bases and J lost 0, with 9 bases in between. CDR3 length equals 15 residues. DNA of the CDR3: TGTGCCAGCAGTGAGCGATCGCTCTCTGGAAACACCATATATTTT. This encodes CASSERSLSGNTIYF.

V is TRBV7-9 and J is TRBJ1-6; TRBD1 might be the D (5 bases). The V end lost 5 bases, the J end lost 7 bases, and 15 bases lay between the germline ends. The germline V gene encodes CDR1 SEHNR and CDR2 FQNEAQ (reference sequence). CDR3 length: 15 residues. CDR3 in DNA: TGTGCCAGCAGCCAACGGGACTCCCAAAATTCACCCCTCCACTTT. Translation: CASSQRDSQNSPLHF.

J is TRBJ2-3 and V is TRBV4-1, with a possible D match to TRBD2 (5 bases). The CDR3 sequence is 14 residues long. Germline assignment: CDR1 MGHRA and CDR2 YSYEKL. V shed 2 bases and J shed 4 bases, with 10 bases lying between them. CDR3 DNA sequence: TGCGCCAGCAGCCAAACGGGATGGGCAGATACGCAGTATTTT. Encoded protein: CASSQTGWADTQYF.